Sequencing of this T cell receptor beta chain was carried out in a study of immune evolution from preneoplasia to lung adenocarcinoma. General study results and limits: From normal lung to invasive adenocarcinoma, top clone frequencies appeared to decrease. Normal lung had highest clonality; later lesions appeared denser, more diverse.

Remarks on this clone: What it binds is not known.

Trimming took 7 bases from V and 1 from J, leaving 11 bases between them. The V gene's germline CDR1 is SQVTM and CDR2 ANQGSEA. The length of the CDR3 is 12 residues. Resections took place in Japan or China from about 2014 to 2017. The table came from immunoSEQ multiplex PCR; TCRdb's copy has only in-frame clones and leaves some out. The sample contains some 5,000 clones, around 80% of which appear only once. The chain joins TRBV29-1 to TRBJ2-7; tentatively, D is TRBD1 (6 bases). This clonotype was obtained from a person aged 50-75 years with lung adenocarcinoma. Material: FFPE normal lung tissue adjacent to the tumor. The CDR3 loop is CSGRDTSYEQYF. The CDR3 region has the DNA TGCAGCGGACGGGACACATCCTACGAGCAGTACTTC.